The 17 T cell receptor beta chains given below trace back to one sample, sequenced in a study of T cell changes during pregnancy in multiple sclerosis. Measured with immunoSEQ multiplex PCR; TCRdb has only the in-frame clones, and not every one. Of roughly 45,000 clones listed, more than 85% are singletons. This sample comprised CD8+ T cells from peripheral blood mononuclear cells, obtained after pregnancy. Receptors originate from a female donor with multiple sclerosis, enrolled in a pregnancy study.

The chain is built from TRBV19 and TRBJ2-7; TRBD1 matches at 7 bases. CDR1 LNHDA and CDR2 SQIVND come from the germline V gene (reference sequence). V trimming: 5 bases; J trimming: 3 bases; junction bases outside the gene matches: 7. The CDR3 loop spans 14 amino acids. The CDR3 is CASSRDRAGYEQYF. Written as DNA, the CDR3 is TGTGCCAGTAGTCGAGACAGGGCGGGCTACGAGCAGTACTTC. The full variable domain, with the rest looked up from reference TRBV19 and TRBJ2-7, is DGGITQSPKYLFRKEGQNVTLSCEQNLNHDAMYWYRQDPGQGLRLIYYSQIVNDFQKGDIAEGYSVSREKKESFPLTVTSAQKNPTAFYLCASSRDRAGYEQYFGPGTRLTVT.

V usage is TRBV6-5 and J usage is TRBJ1-4, with unresolved D. Between the trimmed V and J ends, which lost 0 bases and 0 bases, there was a span of 5 bases. Germline lookup yields CDR1 MNHEY and CDR2 SVGAGI. The CDR3 spans 15 residues. The DNA for the CDR3 is TGTGCCAGCAGTTACTCGGAGGCAACTAATGAAAAACTGTTTTTT. As protein: CASSYSEATNEKLFF.

V usage is TRBV2 and J usage is TRBJ2-2; TRBD2 agrees at 10 bases. V dropped 8 bases and J dropped 2; count of bases not matched to a gene: 5. The CDR3 has 15 amino acids. Germline values: CDR1 SNHLY, CDR2 FYNNEI. The CDR3 spells CASRGLAFNTGELFF. The DNA of the CDR3 is TGTGCCAGCCGGGGACTAGCGTTTAACACCGGGGAGCTGTTTTTT.

V usage is TRBV7-8 and J usage is TRBJ2-7, with 10 bases that match TRBD1. This CDR3 comprises 15 residues. Germline assignment: CDR1 SGHVS and CDR2 FQNEAQ. Germline trimming cut 5 bases from V and 6 bases from J; bases unmatched to any gene: 10. DNA of the CDR3: TGTGCCAGCAGCCCGACAGGGGGCGCGTTCCGCGAGCAGTACTTC. Residues: CASSPTGGAFREQYF. Full variable domain (remainder filled in from reference TRBV7-8 and TRBJ2-7): GAGVSQSPRYKVAKRGQDVALRCDPISGHVSLFWYQQALGQGPEFLTYFQNEAQLDKSGLPSDRFFAERPEGSVSTLKIQRTQQEDSAVYLCASSPTGGAFREQYFGPGTRLTVT.

The V call is TRBV4-1, the J call TRBJ1-1; D remains ambiguous. V dropped 2 bases and J dropped 7 bases, with 14 bases sitting between them. Germline V gene data show CDR1 as MGHRA and CDR2 as YSYEKL. This CDR3 has 14 amino acids. CDR3 DNA: TGCGCCAGCAGCCAACCTCCGGTGAACCGTGAAGCTTTCTTT. The encoded protein is CASSQPPVNREAFF.

The J gene is TRBJ2-7, the V gene TRBV29-1; weak D call: TRBD2 (5 bases). CDR1 and CDR2 (germline): SQVTM, ANQGSEA. CDR3 size: 11 residues. Trimming took 5 bases from V and 7 from J, leaving 12 bases between them. In DNA, the CDR3 is TGCAGCGTTTACCACACGGGGGAGCAGTACTTC. This sequence encodes CSVYHTGEQYF.

The CDR3 is CAWTRTSGGAHEQFF. The CDR3 bases are TGTGCCTGGACTCGGACTAGCGGGGGGGCCCATGAGCAGTTCTTC. The chain links TRBV30 to TRBJ2-1; 15 positions agree with TRBD2. V lost 4 bases and J lost 8; bases outside the gene matches: 6. The CDR3 spans 15 residues. Germline lookup yields CDR1 GTSNPN and CDR2 SVGIG (reference sequence).

The chain employs TRBV6-1 and TRBJ2-5, with 9 bases fitting TRBD1. After removal of 2 bases from V and 5 bases from J, the junction contained 9 bases not matched to a gene. The CDR3 is 16 residues long. Per germline, CDR1 MNHNS and CDR2 SASEGT. Here the CDR3 reads CASSELGGTGTETQYF. The CDR3 DNA sequence: TGTGCCAGCAGTGAACTTGGGGGGACAGGGACGGAGACCCAGTACTTC.

The chain couples TRBV6-6 to TRBJ1-1, with TRBD1 as a possible D gene (5 bases). Per germline, CDR1 MNHNY and CDR2 SVGAGI (reference sequence). This CDR3 spans 14 amino acids. V shed 0 bases and J shed 5 bases, with 10 bases lying between them. CDR3 sequence: CASSYSVRTTEAFF. DNA of the CDR3: TGTGCCAGCAGTTACTCCGTAAGGACAACTGAAGCTTTCTTT.

V gene TRBV19 combines with J gene TRBJ2-1; 10 bases fit TRBD2. The CDR3 length is 15 residues. Germline CDR1 reads LNHDA; CDR2 reads SQIVND (reference sequence). V shed 3 bases, J shed 6 bases, and the junction held 5 bases outside the gene matches. The CDR3 sequence is CASSIISGGANEQFF. CDR3 DNA: TGTGCCAGTAGTATTATCAGCGGGGGGGCCAATGAGCAGTTCTTC.

This clone appeared a few times. The V call is TRBV13, the J call TRBJ2-1, with 11 nucleotides matching TRBD2. CDR3 length equals 15 residues. V lost 3 bases to trimming and J lost 11 bases; unmatched junction nucleotides: 9. Germline V gene lookup returns CDR1 PRHDT and CDR2 FYEKMQ (reference sequence). CDR3 coding DNA: TGTGCCAGCAGCTTTGACGAGGCTAGCGGGAGGCAGCAGTTCTTC. Translated, it gives CASSFDEASGRQQFF.

V usage is TRBV19 and J usage is TRBJ2-1, with D possibly matching TRBD2 (7 bases). V was cut by 8 bases and J by 0 bases, with 17 bases left in between. Germline V lookup: CDR1 LNHDA, CDR2 SQIVND (reference sequence). The CDR3 contains 16 residues. CDR3 residues: CASRLGGPSSYNEQFF. The CDR3 DNA sequence: TGTGCCAGTCGGCTCGGGGGGCCCAGCTCCTACAATGAGCAGTTCTTC.

This clone has only one observation. The DNA for the CDR3 is TGTGCCAGCAGTTTATCAGGACAGCCCAATCAGCCCCAGCATTTT. This translates into CASSLSGQPNQPQHF. The chain couples TRBV27 to TRBJ1-5, with D possibly being TRBD1 (6 bases). The CDR3 length is 15 residues. Germline V lookup: CDR1 MNHEY, CDR2 SMNVEV (reference sequence). The V end lost 0 bases, the J end lost 3 bases, and 9 bases lay between the germline ends.

The genes are TRBV7-7 and TRBJ2-3; 12 bases fit TRBD2. Germline V gene sequence: CDR1 SSHAT, CDR2 FNYEAQ (reference sequence). This CDR3 has 19 residues. V gave up 5 bases and J gave up 4 bases; unmatched junction bases: 16. CDR3 region: CASSPGPRLAGGKSDTQYF. As DNA, the CDR3 is TGTGCCAGCAGCCCAGGCCCCCGGCTAGCGGGGGGGAAGTCAGATACGCAGTATTTT.

The rearrangement links TRBV9 to TRBJ1-6, with TRBD1 matching 7 bases. This CDR3 has 14 residues. Germline trimming cut 4 bases from V and 7 bases from J; bases unmatched to any gene: 5. The V gene's germline CDR1 is SGDLS and CDR2 YYNGEE. The chain's CDR3 is CASSPRQGNSPLHF. The CDR3 DNA reads TGTGCCAGCAGCCCCCGACAGGGAAATTCACCCCTCCACTTT. Full variable domain (rest looked up from reference TRBV9 and TRBJ1-6): DSGVTQTPKHLITATGQRVTLRCSPRSGDLSVYWYQQSLDQGLQFLIQYYNGEERAKGNILERFSAQQFPDLHSELNLSSLELGDSALYFCASSPRQGNSPLHFGNGTRLTVT.

The chain's CDR3 is CASSLETVGSYEQYF. DNA of the CDR3: TGTGCCAGCAGCTTAGAGACAGTTGGTTCCTACGAGCAGTACTTC. The rearrangement uses TRBV11-2 and TRBJ2-7, with TRBD1 as a possible D gene (5 bases). The V gene's germline CDR1 is SGHAT and CDR2 FQNNGV. The CDR3 is 15 residues long. V lost 0 bases, J lost 1 base, and 10 bases lay in between.

The rearrangement links TRBV5-4 to TRBJ2-7; D is perhaps TRBD1 (5 bases). The CDR3 totals 15 residues. V shed 0 bases and J shed 5 bases, with 15 bases lying between them. From germline, CDR1 is SGHNT and CDR2 YYREEE (reference sequence). CDR3 residues: CASSLEGTGTHEQYF. CDR3 coding DNA: TGTGCCAGCAGCTTGGAAGGTACAGGAACCCACGAGCAGTACTTC.